Shown below are 26 T cell receptor beta chains from a single sample sequenced in a study of cytomegalovirus exposure and HLA in healthy donors (dated by TCRdb to between 2016 and 2019). Library preparation used the immunoSEQ multiplex PCR assay. For the multiplex PCR, a mixture combining 60 forward primers for TCR Vbeta segments and 13 reverse primers for TCR Jbeta segments was used. As stored in TCRdb, this immuneACCESS dataset retains in-frame rearrangements with V and J assigned. A fraction of the clones does not appear; measured against another copy, unresolved V genes explain less than half of the discrepancy, and the remainder lacks a known reason. The sample table contains over 95,000 clones; only one count was recorded for under 90% of them. The top ten clonotypes cover just under 2.5% of the sample. Sequences were obtained from PBMCs. The origin of the receptors is a woman between 18 and 29 years old in good health and CMV-seronegative.

This chain joins TRBV19 and TRBJ1-6, with TRBD1 as a possible D gene (5 bases). Between the trimmed V and J ends, which lost 10 bases and 8 bases, there was a span of 12 bases. This CDR3 is built from 12 residues. From germline, CDR1 is LNHDA and CDR2 SQIVND (reference sequence). CDR3 loop: CATGTMDSPLHF. The DNA of the CDR3 is TGTGCCACCGGGACTATGGATTCACCCCTCCACTTT.

V usage is TRBV28 and J usage is TRBJ1-1, with D maybe TRBD1 (5 bases). CDR1 MDHEN and CDR2 SYDVKM come from the germline V gene. This CDR3 region has 12 residues. Trimming left V 7 bases short and J 4 bases short, with 10 bases between. DNA for the CDR3: TGTGCCAGCATAAAGGGGCGCACTGAAGCTTTCTTT. Its translation: CASIKGRTEAFF.

This rearrangement joins TRBV28 to TRBJ2-1, with D perhaps TRBD1 (6 bases). Trimming pared 3 bases from V and 4 bases from J, leaving 13 bases between. The length of the CDR3 is 15 residues. Germline V gene data show CDR1 as MDHEN and CDR2 as SYDVKM. This chain's CDR3 is CASSLYRGQYNEQFF. DNA of the CDR3: TGTGCCAGCAGTTTGTATCGAGGACAGTACAATGAGCAGTTCTTC. The full variable domain, completed using reference TRBV28 and TRBJ2-1, is DVKVTQSSRYLVKRTGEKVFLECVQDMDHENMFWYRQDPGLGLRLIYFSYDVKMKEKGDIPEGYSVSREKKERFSLILESASTNQTSMYLCASSLYRGQYNEQFFGPGTRLTVL.

The V gene is TRBV7-6, the J gene TRBJ2-2; 7 nucleotides line up with TRBD1. CDR1 SGHVS and CDR2 FNYEAQ come from the germline V gene. CDR3 size: 16 residues. With V trimmed by 6 bases and J by 1 base, 8 bases remained unmatched. In DNA form, the CDR3 reads TGTGCCAGCAGTTTACGACAGGGCCGGAACACCGGGGAGCTGTTTTTT. Translating gives CASSLRQGRNTGELFF.

This clone was counted once. The chain uses TRBV5-1 and TRBJ1-4, with D unresolved. The germline V and J ends were trimmed by 0 bases and 6 bases, with 9 bases remaining between them. The CDR3 loop spans 14 amino acids. Germline CDR1 reads SGHRS; CDR2 reads YFSETQ. The CDR3 reads CASSLDGRDEKLFF. The DNA for the CDR3 is TGCGCCAGCAGCTTGGATGGGAGGGATGAAAAACTGTTTTTT.

Comments on this clone: The final CDR3 position lacks the conserved phenylalanine or tryptophan, pointing to a likely read error. This rearrangement joins TRBV6-1 to TRBJ1-2; a weak D match, TRBD1 (6 bases). Trimming took off 4 bases at V and 2 bases at J, with 17 bases between the two ends. The CDR3 runs 16 residues. The germline V gene encodes CDR1 MNHNS and CDR2 SASEGT. The CDR3 DNA is TGTGCCAGCAGTGTAATGTCACAGGGAGGGAACTATGGCTACACCCTC. It is translated as CASSVMSQGGNYGYTL.

This chain connects TRBV5-1 to TRBJ1-3; a weak D match, TRBD1 (6 bases). V gave up 3 bases and J gave up 3 bases, with 13 bases separating them. CDR1 and CDR2 from the germline V gene are SGHRS and YFSETQ. This CDR3 contains 15 residues. CDR3 sequence reads: CASSSQGAFGNTIYF. The CDR3 nucleotides read TGCGCCAGCAGCTCACAGGGAGCTTTTGGAAACACCATATATTTT.

The V call is TRBV6-5, the J call TRBJ1-1; 8 positions agree with TRBD1. Per germline, CDR1 MNHEY and CDR2 SVGAGI. The CDR3 covers 16 residues. V shed 2 bases, J shed 0 bases, and the junction held 5 bases outside the gene matches. The CDR3 reads CASSYKATGVNTEAFF. The CDR3 nucleotides read TGTGCCAGCAGTTACAAGGCGACAGGGGTGAACACTGAAGCTTTCTTT.

The CDR3 DNA reads as TGTGCCAGCAGCTTAGGGGGACAGATCTCCTACGAGCAGTACTTC. As protein: CASSLGGQISYEQYF. The gene calls are TRBV11-2 and TRBJ2-7, with TRBD1 matching 7 bases. With V trimmed by 1 base and J by 0 bases, 3 bases remained unmatched. The CDR3 runs to 15 residues. Per the germline V gene, CDR1 is SGHAT and CDR2 is FQNNGV.

This sequence joins TRBV27 and TRBJ1-2; TRBD1 matches at 7 bases. Germline V CDR1 and CDR2: MNHEY, SMNVEV (reference sequence). The V gene end was trimmed by 5 bases and the J gene end by 7 bases; junction bases not matched to a gene: 10. The CDR3 has 14 amino acids. CDR3 in amino acids: CASSPHQGGRGYTF. In DNA form, the CDR3 reads TGTGCCAGCAGTCCTCACCAGGGGGGTCGTGGCTACACCTTC.

The V and J genes are TRBV7-2 and TRBJ2-3, with TRBD2 matching over 14 bases. Germline V gives CDR1 SGHTA, CDR2 FQGNSA. The CDR3 runs to 15 residues. V was clipped by 4 bases and J by 5 bases; unmatched bases: 2. In DNA, the CDR3 is TGTGCCAGCAGCTCGACTAGCGGGGGGGTAGATACGCAGTATTTT. It codes for CASSSTSGGVDTQYF.

Details on this clone: One end of the junction fails to match germline, which may point to a read error. The J gene is TRBJ2-7, the V gene TRBV7-9, with 11 bases fitting TRBD1. Germline values: CDR1 SEHNR, CDR2 FQNEAQ (reference sequence). This CDR3 contains 12 residues. The CDR3, as DNA: TGTTCCAGCAGTAACCGGACAGGGGGCGAGTACTTC. It encodes CSSSNRTGGEYF.

The CDR3 protein is CASSPRHGGRYYGYTF. CDR3 nucleotide sequence: TGTGCCAGCAGCCCTCGACACGGGGGGAGGTACTATGGCTACACCTTC. J is TRBJ1-2 and V is TRBV7-4, with a tentative D call TRBD1 (5 bases). This CDR3 is built from 16 residues. Germline CDR1 and CDR2: SGHVT and SQSDAQ. The V gene lost 5 bases and the J gene lost 3 bases, with 19 bases spanning the gap.

V gene TRBV2 combines with J gene TRBJ2-3; D not resolved. With 4 bases removed from V and 0 bases from J, the gap between germline ends came to 2 bases. The CDR3 totals 12 residues. Germline assignment: CDR1 SNHLY and CDR2 FYNNEI. CDR3 DNA sequence: TGTGCCAGCAGTGCTAGCACAGATACGCAGTATTTT. Protein sequence: CASSASTDTQYF.

The genes are TRBV7-9 and TRBJ1-1, with TRBD1 matching over 8 bases. The V gene's germline CDR1 is SEHNR and CDR2 FQNEAQ (reference sequence). V gave up 1 base and J gave up 3 bases; unmatched junction bases: 7. This CDR3 region has 16 residues. CDR3 nucleotide sequence: TGTGCCAGCAGCTTAGGACAGGGGAGCAAGGACACTGAAGCTTTCTTT. Its protein product is CASSLGQGSKDTEAFF.

J is TRBJ2-1 and V is TRBV19; 13 bases are a match to TRBD2. Germline trimming cut 4 bases from V and 9 bases from J; bases unmatched to any gene: 6. Germline values: CDR1 LNHDA, CDR2 SQIVND (reference sequence). This CDR3 is 15 amino acids long. CDR3: CASSRTSGSRGEQFF. The CDR3 DNA reads TGTGCCAGTAGTAGGACTAGCGGGAGTCGAGGTGAGCAGTTCTTC.

This rearrangement joins TRBV30 to TRBJ1-1, with D perhaps TRBD1 (6 bases). There are 13 residues in the CDR3. Germline V gene sequence: CDR1 GTSNPN, CDR2 SVGIG (reference sequence). V was trimmed by 1 base and J by 0 bases, leaving 6 bases between them. The CDR3 sequence is CAWSGQVNTEAFF. The CDR3 nucleotides are TGTGCCTGGAGTGGACAGGTGAACACTGAAGCTTTCTTT.

The chain joins TRBV5-6 to TRBJ1-5, with TRBD1 matching over 7 bases. CDR3 size: 17 residues. Looked up from germline, CDR1 is SGHDT and CDR2 is YYEEEE. The ends lost 2 bases at V and 0 bases at J; junction bases unmatched: 8. CDR3 DNA sequence: TGTGCCAGCAGCTTCGCCCAGGGGGGAAATAGCAATCAGCCCCAGCATTTT. Its protein product is CASSFAQGGNSNQPQHF. Filled out from reference TRBV5-6 and TRBJ1-5, the complete variable domain reads DAGVTQSPTHLIKTRGQQVTLRCSPKSGHDTVSWYQQALGQGPQFIFQYYEEEERQRGNFPDRFSGHQFPNYSSELNVNALLLGDSALYLCASSFAQGGNSNQPQHFGDGTRLSIL.

The gene calls are TRBV4-2 and TRBJ1-2; no reliable D call. V lost 4 bases to trimming and J lost 4 bases, with 13 bases between them. CDR1 is LGHNA, CDR2 YNFKEQ, per germline. CDR3 length: 14 residues. The CDR3 is CASSREVRSYGYTF. The CDR3 DNA reads as TGTGCCAGCAGCCGAGAAGTAAGGAGCTATGGCTACACCTTC.

This clone occurred once. The rearrangement joins TRBV5-4 to TRBJ1-6; D possibly corresponds to TRBD1 (5 bases). The CDR3 has 13 residues. Deletions cut 5 bases from V and 7 bases from J, with 10 bases between. From germline, CDR1 is SGHNT and CDR2 YYREEE (reference sequence). The CDR3 region is CASSRDLNSPLHF. In DNA form, the CDR3 reads TGTGCCAGCAGTCGGGACTTAAATTCACCCCTCCACTTT. Using reference TRBV5-4 and TRBJ1-6 for the parts outside the CDR3, the full variable domain is ETGVTQSPTHLIKTRGQQVTLRCSSQSGHNTVSWYQQALGQGPQFIFQYYREEENGRGNFPPRFSGLQFPNYSSELNVNALELDDSALYLCASSRDLNSPLHFGNGTRLTVT.

The rearrangement uses TRBV29-1 and TRBJ2-3, with 11 bases aligning to TRBD2. CDR1 and CDR2 (germline): SQVTM, ANQGSEA. V lost 7 bases and J lost 5; bases outside the gene matches: 5. The CDR3 totals 13 residues. The CDR3 region has the DNA TGCAGCGGAATAGCGGGAGGGAAAGATACGCAGTATTTT. The encoded protein is CSGIAGGKDTQYF.

The chain is built from TRBV6-5 and TRBJ1-1; 7 nucleotides align to TRBD1. The V gene's germline CDR1 is MNHEY and CDR2 SVGAGI. V shed 8 bases, J shed 4 bases, and the junction held 7 bases outside the gene matches. The CDR3 consists of 13 residues. The CDR3 DNA follows: TGTGCCAGCGAGAGGGGGCAGGGCACTGAAGCTTTCTTT. This codes for CASERGQGTEAFF.

The gene calls are TRBV18 and TRBJ1-2; D call uncertain. CDR1 and CDR2 (germline): KGHSH, LQKENI. The V and J ends lost 1 base and 4 bases respectively, with 13 bases between them. The CDR3 totals 15 residues. CDR3 in DNA: TGTGCCAGCTCACCACGAGTGGAGGTTCTCTATGGCTACACCTTC. Translated: CASSPRVEVLYGYTF.

This clone was seen just once. DNA of the CDR3: TGTGCCACCAGCAGGGGACAGGGGATAAGCACAGATACGCAGTATTTT. Its translation is CATSRGQGISTDTQYF. V and J are TRBV15 and TRBJ2-3; 10 nucleotides line up with TRBD1. This CDR3 has 16 amino acids. The junction had 3 bases not matched to a gene; V was cut back by 3 bases and J by 0 bases. Germline V gives CDR1 LNHNV, CDR2 YYDKDF (reference sequence).

This chain links TRBV5-1 with TRBJ1-4, with a tentative D call TRBD1 (6 bases). Germline loops: CDR1 SGHRS, CDR2 YFSETQ. The germline V and J ends were trimmed by 4 bases and 7 bases, with 8 bases remaining between them. The CDR3 length is 12 residues. The CDR3 reads CASSPQGEKLFF. In DNA, the CDR3 is TGCGCCAGCAGCCCACAGGGTGAAAAACTGTTTTTT.

This rearrangement joins TRBV7-2 to TRBJ1-3, with TRBD1 as a possible D gene (5 bases). V lost 4 bases, J lost 1 base, and 17 bases lay in between. There are 17 residues in the CDR3. CDR1 SGHTA and CDR2 FQGNSA come from the germline V gene. CDR3 protein: CASSWVAEGRSGNTIYF. The CDR3 DNA is TGTGCCAGCAGCTGGGTTGCGGAGGGACGGTCTGGAAACACCATATATTTT. The whole variable domain, remainder taken from reference TRBV7-2 and TRBJ1-3, is GAGVSQSPSNKVTEKGKDVELRCDPISGHTALYWYRQSLGQGLEFLIYFQGNSAPDKSGLPSDRFSAERTGGSVSTLTIQRTQQEDSAVYLCASSWVAEGRSGNTIYFGEGSWLTVV.